A selection of T cell receptor beta chains follows, all from one sample in a study of T-cell memory formation after mild COVID-19. TCRdb re-called the 5' RACE reads through MiXCR, storing one row per CDR3 protein. The data show some 100,000 distinct CDR3 sequences, around 10% seen once. Sequenced input: PBMCs or a T cell subset sorted from them (not recorded which). The receptors were gathered from a man aged 18 to 35 who had mild COVID-19 (a few samples of this study predate the infection). Cell type and time point are not known. Each CDR3 is given with its conserved first and last residue. Fields, in order: J gene, D gene, clone size, V gene, CDR3 protein, CDR3 DNA. A D gene is named only where the DNA matches it firmly. A row's size may be missing; if present it is once, few, many or a size class.

TRBJ2-7 TRBD2 - TRBV5-1 CASSTGLAGATSYEQYF TGCGCCAGCAGCACAGGACTAGCGGGGGCCACATCCTACGAGCAGTACTTC
TRBJ2-5 TRBD1 - TRBV25-1 CASSEGTGGRTQYF TGTGCCAGCAGTGAAGGGACAGGGGGCAGGACCCAGTACTTC
TRBJ1-1 - many TRBV7-3 CASSPWGSGTEAFF TGTGCCAGCAGCCCTTGGGGATCAGGGACTGAAGCTTTCTTT
TRBJ2-1 TRBD2 - TRBV7-9 CASSGTPGLAGPLSYNEQFF TGTGCCAGCAGCGGAACACCGGGACTAGCGGGACCCCTCTCCTACAATGAGCAGTTCTTC
TRBJ2-3 - many TRBV20-1 CSALVSGGRTDTQYF TGCAGTGCTCTCGTCAGTGGGGGGCGTACAGATACGCAGTATTTT
TRBJ2-2 TRBD2 - TRBV7-9 CASSLFGGGRTGELFF TGTGCCAGCAGCTTATTCGGCGGGGGTCGAACCGGGGAGCTGTTTTTT
TRBJ2-1 - once TRBV12-3/TRBV12-4 CASSQQWNEQFF TGTGCCAGCAGTCAACAGTGGAATGAGCAGTTCTTC
TRBJ1-2 - many TRBV11-2 CASSLGLDGYTF TGTGCCAGCAGCTTGGGACTTGATGGCTACACCTTC
TRBJ1-1 - - TRBV6-1 CASGPWAGDTEAFF TGTGCCAGCGGCCCGTGGGCAGGAGACACTGAAGCTTTCTTT
TRBJ2-5 TRBD1 few TRBV7-7 CASSHDRDQETQYF TGTGCTAGCAGCCACGACAGGGACCAAGAGACCCAGTACTTC
TRBJ1-1 - few TRBV6-5 CASSYTRRATEAFF TGTGCCAGCAGTTACACAAGGCGTGCTACTGAAGCTTTCTTT
TRBJ2-3 TRBD2 few TRBV20-1 CSASLAGWADTQYF TGCAGTGCTAGTCTAGCGGGGTGGGCAGATACGCAGTATTTT
TRBJ2-5 - few TRBV5-1 CASSLGSWETQYF TGCGCCAGCAGCCTGGGATCCTGGGAGACCCAGTACTTC
TRBJ2-1 - many TRBV4-3 CASSQEWEAGDEQFF TGCGCCAGCAGCCAAGAGTGGGAGGCCGGGGATGAGCAGTTCTTC
TRBJ2-1 TRBD2 - TRBV12-3/TRBV12-4 CASSLRLAGERQFF TGTGCCAGCAGTTTAAGGCTAGCGGGGGAGCGGCAGTTCTTC
TRBJ2-3 TRBD1 few TRBV24-1 CATSDPLLDRGADTQYF TGTGCCACCAGTGACCCGCTGCTAGACAGGGGGGCAGATACGCAGTATTTT
TRBJ1-2 - - TRBV9 CASSVAGQSSGYTF TGTGCCAGCAGCGTAGCGGGGCAATCTAGTGGCTACACCTTC
TRBJ2-1 - - TRBV11-2 CASSLGLDPGIEQFF TGTGCCAGCAGCTTAGGGCTAGACCCGGGGATTGAGCAGTTCTTC
TRBJ1-2 - - TRBV29-1 CSAASGLLGVGTF TGCAGCGCCGCGTCCGGTCTCTTGGGGGTCGGGACCTTC
TRBJ2-7 - - TRBV7-3 CASSRHGGQPVYEQYF TGTGCCAGCAGCCGACACGGGGGACAGCCGGTTTACGAGCAGTACTTC
TRBJ1-5 - few TRBV4-3 CASSPRVHSNQPQHF TGCGCCAGCAGTCCCAGGGTTCATAGCAATCAGCCCCAGCATTTT
TRBJ1-5 TRBD1 few TRBV7-6 CASSRTQGVQPQHF TGTGCCAGCAGCCGTACACAGGGGGTTCAGCCCCAGCATTTT
TRBJ1-1 - - TRBV7-9 CASSKPRTEAFF TGTGCCAGCAGCAAACCGAGGACTGAAGCTTTCTTT
TRBJ2-1 - few TRBV11-2 CASSLDGGDEQFF TGTGCCAGCAGCTTAGATGGCGGAGATGAGCAGTTCTTC
TRBJ2-2 - few TRBV6-2/TRBV6-3 CASSRERLLSGELFF TGTGCCAGCAGCAGAGAACGGCTGTTGAGCGGGGAGCTGTTTTTT
TRBJ2-7 TRBD1 few TRBV5-1 CASSWGTGLGSYEQYF TGCGCCAGCAGCTGGGGGACAGGGTTGGGCTCCTACGAGCAGTACTTC
TRBJ2-3 - few TRBV4-1 CASSQGATRNTDTQYF TGCGCCAGCAGCCAAGGAGCTACGAGGAACACAGATACGCAGTATTTT
TRBJ1-4 - - TRBV4-1 CASSLLGMGNEKLFF TGCGCCAGCAGCCTTCTGGGTATGGGGAATGAAAAACTGTTTTTT
TRBJ2-5 - - TRBV5-1 CASSEGRNQETQYF TGCGCCAGCAGCGAGGGACGAAACCAAGAGACCCAGTACTTC
TRBJ1-5 TRBD1 few TRBV20-1 CSALGQGLQPQHF TGCAGTGCCCTAGGACAGGGCCTTCAGCCCCAGCATTTT
TRBJ1-1 TRBD1 - TRBV20-1 CSASGLQGAYTEAFF TGCAGTGCTAGCGGTCTACAGGGGGCTTACACTGAAGCTTTCTTT
TRBJ1-4 TRBD1 - TRBV15 CATSGTGLGSDEKLFF TGTGCCACCAGCGGGACAGGGCTAGGGTCGGATGAAAAACTGTTTTTT
TRBJ2-1 - - TRBV7-3 CASSPTGNNEQFF TGTGCCAGCAGCCCCACTGGGAACAATGAGCAGTTCTTC
TRBJ2-4 TRBD2 - TRBV6-6 CASSRIAGAKNIKYF TGTGCCAGCAGTAGAATAGCGGGGGCCAAAAACATTAAGTACTTC
TRBJ2-7 - - TRBV6-5 CASSYSGQNEQYF TGTGCCAGCAGTTACTCTGGACAGAACGAGCAGTACTTC
TRBJ1-5 - - TRBV6-2/TRBV6-3 CASSYSLGPYQPQHF TGTGCCAGCAGTTACTCTCTGGGACCCTATCAGCCCCAGCATTTT
TRBJ2-5 - - TRBV12-3/TRBV12-4 CASSLTPWQGRDETQYF TGTGCCAGCAGTTTGACCCCCTGGCAGGGACGGGATGAGACCCAGTACTTC
TRBJ1-5 - few TRBV6-6 CASSYGEPQHF TGTGCCAGCAGTTACGGGGAGCCCCAGCATTTT
TRBJ2-3 - - TRBV7-3 CASSLEATDTQYF TGTGCCAGCAGCCTTGAGGCGACAGATACGCAGTATTTT
TRBJ2-1 TRBD1 - TRBV7-6 CASSLYVQGAADEQFF TGTGCCAGCAGCTTATATGTCCAGGGGGCCGCGGATGAGCAGTTCTTC
TRBJ1-1 - - TRBV16 CASSQLSRGTEAFF TGTGCCAGCAGCCAACTATCGAGGGGCACTGAAGCTTTCTTT
TRBJ2-2 TRBD2 many TRBV20-1 CSAAGTSGLTGELFF TGCAGTGCTGCCGGGACTAGCGGGCTCACCGGGGAGCTGTTTTTT
TRBJ2-3 TRBD2 many TRBV7-9 CASSPQERGGPGDTQYF TGTGCCAGCAGCCCCCAAGAGCGGGGGGGCCCCGGAGATACGCAGTATTTT
TRBJ1-1 - - TRBV4-1 CASSPEAANTEAFF TGCGCCAGCAGCCCCGAGGCGGCGAACACTGAAGCTTTCTTT
TRBJ2-7 - - TRBV4-3 CASSQEDRGSEQYF TGCGCCAGCAGCCAAGAGGACCGGGGTTCCGAGCAGTACTTC